This is a list of T cell receptor beta chains from one sample in a study of blood T cell repertoires in COVID-19. TCRdb's copy holds only in-frame clones and misses some; the assay was immunoSEQ multiplex PCR. Found here are more than 85,000 clones, just under 90% of them singletons; the top ten hold around 1.2%. The sequenced sample was peripheral blood. These receptors came from a human donor in a cohort sampled during active COVID-19. Each CDR3 is given without its conserved first and last residue. Part of the rows lack a size; the others show once, few, many or a class for expanded clones.

J gene: TRBJ2-1; clone size: once; V gene: TRBV25-1; CDR3 protein: ASSRGWDNEQF
J gene: TRBJ1-6; clone size: NA; V gene: TRBV24-1; CDR3 protein: ALGEAGNSPLH
J gene: TRBJ2-3; clone size: NA; V gene: TRBV4-3; CDR3 protein: ASSQDHTSGGTDTQY
J gene: TRBJ1-5; clone size: NA; V gene: TRBV10-3; CDR3 protein: AISPTRQDGQPQH
J gene: TRBJ2-7; clone size: few; V gene: TRBV5-1; CDR3 protein: ASSFAGSRYEQY
J gene: TRBJ2-7; clone size: NA; V gene: TRBV5-1; CDR3 protein: ASSPEGTGPSYEQY
J gene: TRBJ1-4; clone size: NA; V gene: TRBV25-1; CDR3 protein: ASSESTGGEEKLF
J gene: TRBJ2-7; clone size: NA; V gene: TRBV6-5; CDR3 protein: ASSAGSGSVYEQY
J gene: TRBJ2-1; clone size: NA; V gene: TRBV2; CDR3 protein: ASSRPLTSGIFSYNEQF
J gene: TRBJ1-4; clone size: NA; V gene: TRBV5-1; CDR3 protein: ASGQGTNEKLF
J gene: TRBJ1-5; clone size: NA; V gene: TRBV7-2; CDR3 protein: ASSLVGAERQGD
J gene: TRBJ2-3; clone size: NA; V gene: TRBV3-1/TRBV3-2; CDR3 protein: ASSPTSGGATDTQY
J gene: TRBJ2-1; clone size: NA; V gene: TRBV7-2; CDR3 protein: ASSPRTSGVNEQF
J gene: TRBJ2-5; clone size: NA; V gene: TRBV5-1; CDR3 protein: ASSRGGYQETQY
J gene: TRBJ1-2; clone size: NA; V gene: TRBV4-1; CDR3 protein: ASSQAIWQEGYGYT